What follows is one TCR beta chain and its context. Authors' methods: With immunoSEQ giving junction-only sequences and no quality scores, filtering differed. Produced via immunoSEQ multiplex PCR; TCRdb's table is partial and in-frame only. V and J calls and clone size are copied from that table; D and trimming were computed from the DNA. The sample lists about 2 million clones, just under 95% occurring once. CD8 cells regarded as naive lacked CD45RO, were positively chosen for CCR7, and omitted terminally differentiated effector memory CD45RA+ cells. The sample belongs to a study of shared clonotypes between healthy human individuals. The CDR3 runs 17 residues.

The chain carries TRBV21-1 and TRBJ1-5; the table's D call TRBD1 went unverified against the DNA. TRBV21-1 is a documented pseudogene. The sequencing input was naive CD8+ T cells sorted from blood. The TCR sequence derives from a man younger than 35 in good health. The CDR3: CARWIQGHHRNNQPQHF. The CDR3 nucleotides are TGTGCCAGGTGGATCCAGGGACACCATAGAAACAATCAGCCCCAGCATTTT.